This entry is about one T cell receptor (beta chain). V gave up 1 base and J gave up 5 bases, with 15 bases separating them. CDR3 length: 16 residues. From germline, CDR1 is SGHTA and CDR2 FQGNSA. Profiling relied on immunoSEQ multiplex PCR, and the TCRdb table lists in-frame clones only, not all of them. The sample holds some 2 million clones, about 95% seen once. The sample is drawn from a study of shared clonotypes between healthy human individuals. Cells designated naive CD8 were CD45RO-negative and were positively selected for CCR7, with terminally differentiated effector memory CD45RA+ cells excluded.

This clonotype was obtained from a young man in good health. This rearrangement joins TRBV7-2 to TRBJ1-5; D is uncertain. Source material: naive CD8+ T cells sorted from blood. CDR3 nucleotides: TGTGCCAGCAGCTTAGGGTCGTGGCGTTTCGATCAGCCCCAGCATTTT. Translated, it gives CASSLGSWRFDQPQHF. Variable domain in full (rest from reference TRBV7-2 and TRBJ1-5): GAGVSQSPSNKVTEKGKDVELRCDPISGHTALYWYRQSLGQGLEFLIYFQGNSAPDKSGLPSDRFSAERTGGSVSTLTIQRTQQEDSAVYLCASSLGSWRFDQPQHFGDGTRLSIL.